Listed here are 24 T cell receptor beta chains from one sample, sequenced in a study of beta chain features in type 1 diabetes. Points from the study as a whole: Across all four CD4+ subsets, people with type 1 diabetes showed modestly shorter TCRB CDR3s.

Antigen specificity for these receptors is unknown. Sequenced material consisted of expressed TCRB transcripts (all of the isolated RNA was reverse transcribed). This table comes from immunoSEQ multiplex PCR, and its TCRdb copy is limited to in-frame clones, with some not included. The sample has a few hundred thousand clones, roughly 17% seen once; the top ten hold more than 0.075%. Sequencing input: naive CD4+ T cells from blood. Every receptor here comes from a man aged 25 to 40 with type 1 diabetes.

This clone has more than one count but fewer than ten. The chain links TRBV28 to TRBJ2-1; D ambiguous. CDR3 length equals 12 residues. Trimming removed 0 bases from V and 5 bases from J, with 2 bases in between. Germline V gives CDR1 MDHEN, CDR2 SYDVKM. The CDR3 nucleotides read TGTGCCAGCAGTTTATGGAACAATGAGCAGTTCTTC. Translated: CASSLWNNEQFF.

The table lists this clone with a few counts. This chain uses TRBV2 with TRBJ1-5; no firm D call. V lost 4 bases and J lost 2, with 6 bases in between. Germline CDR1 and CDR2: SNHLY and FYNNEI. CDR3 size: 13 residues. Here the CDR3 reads CASSAVGNQPQHF. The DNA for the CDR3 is TGTGCCAGCAGTGCTGTAGGCAATCAGCCCCAGCATTTT.

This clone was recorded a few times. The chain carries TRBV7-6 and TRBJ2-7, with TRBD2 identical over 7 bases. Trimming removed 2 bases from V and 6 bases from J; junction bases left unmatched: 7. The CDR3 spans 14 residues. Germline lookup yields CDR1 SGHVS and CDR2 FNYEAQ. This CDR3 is CASSLPGREREQYF. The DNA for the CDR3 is TGTGCCAGCAGCTTACCAGGGAGGGAGCGCGAGCAGTACTTC.

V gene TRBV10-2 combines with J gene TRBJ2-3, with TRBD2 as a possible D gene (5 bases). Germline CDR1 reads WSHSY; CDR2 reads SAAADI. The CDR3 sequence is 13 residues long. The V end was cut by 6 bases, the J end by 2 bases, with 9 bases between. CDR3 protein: CASSQTTTDTQYF. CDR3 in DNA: TGCGCCAGCAGCCAGACTACCACAGATACGCAGTATTTT.

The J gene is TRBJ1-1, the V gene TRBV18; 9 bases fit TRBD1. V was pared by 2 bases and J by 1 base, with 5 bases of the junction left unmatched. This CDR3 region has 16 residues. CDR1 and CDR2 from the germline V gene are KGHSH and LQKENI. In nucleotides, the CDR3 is TGTGCCAGCTCACCATACTTACAGGGGGCGAACACTGAAGCTTTCTTT. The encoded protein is CASSPYLQGANTEAFF.

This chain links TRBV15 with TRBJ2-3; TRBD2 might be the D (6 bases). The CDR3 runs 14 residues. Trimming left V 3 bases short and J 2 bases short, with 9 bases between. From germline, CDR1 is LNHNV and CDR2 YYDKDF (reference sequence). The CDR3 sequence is CATSRSGPTDTQYF. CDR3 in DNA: TGTGCCACCAGCAGGAGCGGGCCCACAGATACGCAGTATTTT.

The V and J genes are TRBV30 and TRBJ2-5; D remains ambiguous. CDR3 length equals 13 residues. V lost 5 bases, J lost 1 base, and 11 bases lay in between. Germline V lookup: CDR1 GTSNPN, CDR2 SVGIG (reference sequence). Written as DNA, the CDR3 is TGTGCCTGGGACCGGAGTTCCCAAGAGACCCAGTACTTC. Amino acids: CAWDRSSQETQYF.

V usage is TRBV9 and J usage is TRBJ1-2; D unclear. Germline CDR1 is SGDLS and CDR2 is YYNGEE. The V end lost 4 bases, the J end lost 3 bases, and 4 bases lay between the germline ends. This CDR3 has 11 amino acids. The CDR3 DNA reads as TGTGCCAGCAGCCGGGACTATGGCTACACCTTC. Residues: CASSRDYGYTF.

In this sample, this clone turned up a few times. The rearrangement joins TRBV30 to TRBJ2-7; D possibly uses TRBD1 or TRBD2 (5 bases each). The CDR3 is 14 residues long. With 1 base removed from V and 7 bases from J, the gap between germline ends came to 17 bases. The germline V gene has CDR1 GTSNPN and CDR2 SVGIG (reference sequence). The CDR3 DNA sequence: TGTGCCTGGAGTGCCCCAGGGACCAGGCGGGAGCAGTACTTC. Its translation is CAWSAPGTRREQYF.

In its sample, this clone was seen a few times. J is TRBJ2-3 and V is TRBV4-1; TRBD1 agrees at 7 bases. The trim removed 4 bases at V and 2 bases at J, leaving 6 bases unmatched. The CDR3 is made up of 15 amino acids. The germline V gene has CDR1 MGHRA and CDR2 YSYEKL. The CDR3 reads CASSRGQSITDTQYF. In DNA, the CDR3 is TGCGCCAGCAGCCGGGGACAGTCTATCACAGATACGCAGTATTTT.

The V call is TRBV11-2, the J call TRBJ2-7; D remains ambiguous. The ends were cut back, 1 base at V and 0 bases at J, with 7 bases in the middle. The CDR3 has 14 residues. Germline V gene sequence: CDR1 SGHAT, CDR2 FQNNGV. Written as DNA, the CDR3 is TGTGCCAGCAGCTTAGTGGCCGCCTCCTACGAGCAGTACTTC. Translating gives CASSLVAASYEQYF.

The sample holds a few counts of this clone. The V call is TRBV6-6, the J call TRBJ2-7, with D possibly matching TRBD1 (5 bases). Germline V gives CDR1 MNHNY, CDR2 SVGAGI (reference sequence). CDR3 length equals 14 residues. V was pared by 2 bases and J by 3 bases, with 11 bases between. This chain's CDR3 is CASSYTRTSYEQYF. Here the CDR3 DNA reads TGTGCCAGCAGTTACACGAGGACAAGCTACGAGCAGTACTTC.

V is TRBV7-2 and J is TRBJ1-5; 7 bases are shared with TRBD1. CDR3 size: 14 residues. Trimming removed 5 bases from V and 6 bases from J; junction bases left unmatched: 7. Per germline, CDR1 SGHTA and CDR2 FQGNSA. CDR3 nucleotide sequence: TGTGCCAGCAGCACCGACAGGGCTGGTCAGCCCCAGCATTTT. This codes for CASSTDRAGQPQHF.

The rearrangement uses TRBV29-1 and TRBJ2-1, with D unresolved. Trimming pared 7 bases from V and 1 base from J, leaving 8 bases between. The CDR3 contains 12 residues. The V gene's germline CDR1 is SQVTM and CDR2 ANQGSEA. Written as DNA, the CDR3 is TGCAGCGGCTATGTTTCCTACAATGAGCAGTTCTTC. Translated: CSGYVSYNEQFF.

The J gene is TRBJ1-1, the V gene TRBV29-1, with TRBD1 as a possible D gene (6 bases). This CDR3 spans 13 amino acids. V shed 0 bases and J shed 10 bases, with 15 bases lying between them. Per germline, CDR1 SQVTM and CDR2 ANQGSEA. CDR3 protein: CSVEDPRGRLAFF. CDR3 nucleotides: TGCAGCGTTGAAGATCCCAGGGGACGGCTAGCTTTCTTT.

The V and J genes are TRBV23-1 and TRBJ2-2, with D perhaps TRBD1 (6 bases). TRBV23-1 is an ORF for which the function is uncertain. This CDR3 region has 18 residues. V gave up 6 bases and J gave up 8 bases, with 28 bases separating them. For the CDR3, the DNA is TGCGCCAGCAGGCCGCCTGAAGAGAAACAGGGCTTGCCGGGGGAGCTGTTTTTT. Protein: CASRPPEEKQGLPGELFF.

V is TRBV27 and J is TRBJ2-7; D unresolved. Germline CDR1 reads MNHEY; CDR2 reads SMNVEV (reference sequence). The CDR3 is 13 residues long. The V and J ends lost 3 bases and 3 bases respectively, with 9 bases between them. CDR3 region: CASSLNPGYEQYF. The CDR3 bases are TGTGCCAGCAGTTTGAACCCTGGCTACGAGCAGTACTTC.

The CDR3 sequence: CASSARAGEYNEQFF. In DNA form, the CDR3 reads TGTGCCAGCAGCGCCCGAGCGGGAGAGTACAATGAGCAGTTCTTC. The chain recombines TRBV7-9 with TRBJ2-1, with TRBD2 identical over 8 bases. The CDR3 consists of 15 residues. Germline V lookup: CDR1 SEHNR, CDR2 FQNEAQ (reference sequence). V dropped 5 bases and J dropped 4; count of bases not matched to a gene: 7.

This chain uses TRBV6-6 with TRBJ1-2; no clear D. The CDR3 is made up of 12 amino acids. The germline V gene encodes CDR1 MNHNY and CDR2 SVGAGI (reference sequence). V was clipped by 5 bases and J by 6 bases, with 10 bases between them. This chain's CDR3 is CASSIKPDGYTF. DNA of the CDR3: TGTGCCAGCAGTATTAAACCAGATGGCTACACCTTC.

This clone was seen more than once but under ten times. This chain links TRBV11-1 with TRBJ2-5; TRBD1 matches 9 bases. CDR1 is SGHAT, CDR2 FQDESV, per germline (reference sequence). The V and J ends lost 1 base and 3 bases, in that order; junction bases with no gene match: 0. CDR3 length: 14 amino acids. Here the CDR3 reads CASSLGQGEETQYF. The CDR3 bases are TGTGCCAGCAGCTTAGGACAGGGGGAAGAGACCCAGTACTTC.

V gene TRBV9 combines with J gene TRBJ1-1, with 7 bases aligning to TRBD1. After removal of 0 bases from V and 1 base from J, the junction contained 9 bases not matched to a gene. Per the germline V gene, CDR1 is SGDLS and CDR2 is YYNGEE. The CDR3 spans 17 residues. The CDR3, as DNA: TGTGCCAGCAGCGTAGGTCTCAGACAGGGCAGGAACACTGAAGCTTTCTTT. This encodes CASSVGLRQGRNTEAFF.

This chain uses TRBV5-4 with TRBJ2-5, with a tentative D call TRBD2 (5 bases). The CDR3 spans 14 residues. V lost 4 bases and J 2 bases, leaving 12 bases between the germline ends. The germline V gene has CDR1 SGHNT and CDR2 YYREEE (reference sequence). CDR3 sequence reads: CASSPGSSQETQYF. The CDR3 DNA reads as TGTGCCAGCAGCCCGGGATCCAGTCAAGAGACCCAGTACTTC.

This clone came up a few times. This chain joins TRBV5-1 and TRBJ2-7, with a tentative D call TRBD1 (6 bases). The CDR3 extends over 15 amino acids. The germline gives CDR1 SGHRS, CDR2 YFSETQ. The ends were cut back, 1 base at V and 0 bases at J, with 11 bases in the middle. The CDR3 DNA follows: TGCGCCAGCAGCTTGATTCCGGACAGCTCCTACGAGCAGTACTTC. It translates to CASSLIPDSSYEQYF. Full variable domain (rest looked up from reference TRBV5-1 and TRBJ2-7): KAGVTQTPRYLIKTRGQQVTLSCSPISGHRSVSWYQQTPGQGLQFLFEYFSETQRNKGNFPGRFSGRQFSNSRSEMNVSTLELGDSALYLCASSLIPDSSYEQYFGPGTRLTVT.

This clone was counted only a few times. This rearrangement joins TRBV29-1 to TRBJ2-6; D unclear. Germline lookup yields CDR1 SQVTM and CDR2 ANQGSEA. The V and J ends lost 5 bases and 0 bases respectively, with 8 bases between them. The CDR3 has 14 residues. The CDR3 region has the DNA TGCAGCGTTCAGGCACCCTCTGGGGCCAACGTCCTGACTTTC. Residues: CSVQAPSGANVLTF.